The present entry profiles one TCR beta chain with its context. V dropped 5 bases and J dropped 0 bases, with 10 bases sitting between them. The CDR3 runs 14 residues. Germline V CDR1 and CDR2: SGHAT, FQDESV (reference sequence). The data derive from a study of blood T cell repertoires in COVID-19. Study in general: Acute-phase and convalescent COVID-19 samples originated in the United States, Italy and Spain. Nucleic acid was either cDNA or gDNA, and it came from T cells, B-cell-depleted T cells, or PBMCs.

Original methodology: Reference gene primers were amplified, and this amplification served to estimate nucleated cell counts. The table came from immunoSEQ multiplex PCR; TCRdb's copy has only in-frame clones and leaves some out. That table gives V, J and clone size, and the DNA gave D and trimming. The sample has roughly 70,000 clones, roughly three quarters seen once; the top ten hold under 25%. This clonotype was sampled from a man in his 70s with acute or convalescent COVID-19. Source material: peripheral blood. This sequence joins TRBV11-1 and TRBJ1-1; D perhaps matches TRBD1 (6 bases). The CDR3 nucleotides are TGTGCCAGCAGCGTGGACAGACTGAACACTGAAGCTTTCTTT. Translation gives CASSVDRLNTEAFF.